These 20 T cell receptor beta chains share one sample of origin, sequenced in a study of cytomegalovirus exposure and HLA in healthy donors. 13 Jbeta primers and 60 Vbeta primers were used for the PCR. Produced via immunoSEQ multiplex PCR; TCRdb's table is partial and in-frame only. Among about 260,000 clones, about four fifths were seen once, and the ten largest hold roughly 2%. Sequencing input: PBMCs. The receptor source for this set is a woman aged 40-49 years in good health and CMV-seropositive.

This clone showed up just once. This chain uses TRBV11-3 with TRBJ1-1; D is possibly TRBD1 (6 bases). This CDR3 is 14 amino acids long. Germline CDR1 reads SGHNT; CDR2 reads YENEEA. Between the trimmed V and J ends, which lost 1 base and 4 bases, there was a span of 10 bases. CDR3: CASSLVQGSTEAFF. The CDR3 bases are TGTGCCAGCAGCTTAGTTCAGGGGAGCACTGAAGCTTTCTTT.

This clone was seen only once. The chain has TRBV6-1 and TRBJ2-6; D is unresolved. Germline CDR1 and CDR2: MNHNS and SASEGT. The CDR3 length is 15 residues. With 6 bases removed from V and 0 bases from J, the gap between germline ends came to 9 bases. The CDR3: CASSPKPSGANVLTF. The CDR3 coding sequence is TGTGCCAGCAGCCCCAAGCCCTCTGGGGCCAACGTCCTGACTTTC.

The rearrangement uses TRBV7-2 and TRBJ2-1; 8 positions match TRBD2. The germline V gene encodes CDR1 SGHTA and CDR2 FQGNSA. The CDR3 loop spans 15 amino acids. The trim removed 3 bases at V and 4 bases at J, leaving 5 bases unmatched. The CDR3 nucleotides are TGTGCCAGCAGCTTCGGCCTAGCGGGTTACAATGAGCAGTTCTTC. It specifies CASSFGLAGYNEQFF.

The genes are TRBV28 and TRBJ1-1, with a possible D match to TRBD1 (6 bases). V lost 6 bases and J lost 8, with 16 bases in between. Germline V gene sequence: CDR1 MDHEN, CDR2 SYDVKM. The CDR3 sequence is 13 residues long. The CDR3 nucleotides are TGTGCCAGCAGGGAAACAGGGCCAACGGAAGCTTTCTTT. It specifies CASRETGPTEAFF.

In DNA form, the CDR3 reads TGTGCCAGTAGTAAAGCCGGGACAGGATCAGCCTACGAGCAGTACTTC. As protein: CASSKAGTGSAYEQYF. The rearrangement uses TRBV19 and TRBJ2-5, with 8 bases identical to TRBD1. The J call may be wrong; the DNA end is better matched by TRBJ2-7. The CDR3 contains 16 residues. Germline CDR1 is LNHDA and CDR2 is SQIVND (reference sequence).

The rearrangement links TRBV5-1 to TRBJ2-7, with a weak D call TRBD2 (6 bases). The CDR3 consists of 14 residues. The V gene lost 0 bases and the J gene lost 5 bases, with 12 bases spanning the gap. Looked up from germline, CDR1 is SGHRS and CDR2 is YFSETQ. CDR3 loop: CASSLEPGSNEQYF. CDR3 coding DNA: TGCGCCAGCAGCTTGGAGCCCGGGAGCAACGAGCAGTACTTC.

The rearrangement links TRBV27 to TRBJ2-1, with D possibly TRBD2 on 5 matching bases. The CDR3 sequence is 17 residues long. V was shortened by 6 bases and J by 0 bases, with 18 bases between the two germline ends. Germline CDR1 MNHEY, CDR2 SMNVEV (reference sequence). In nucleotides, the CDR3 is TGTGCCAGCAGACCCGCCGGGGTTCTAAGCTCCTACAATGAGCAGTTCTTC. Translated: CASRPAGVLSSYNEQFF.

The V and J genes are TRBV9 and TRBJ1-3; D is perhaps TRBD1 (5 bases). CDR3 length equals 13 residues. Trimming pared 0 bases from V and 8 bases from J, leaving 9 bases between. Germline V gives CDR1 SGDLS, CDR2 YYNGEE. The DNA of the CDR3 is TGTGCCAGCAGCGTAGGCAGGGAGGACACCATATATTTT. Amino acid sequence: CASSVGREDTIYF.

The chain links TRBV6-6 to TRBJ1-5; TRBD1 matches at 7 bases. V trimming: 5 bases; J trimming: 3 bases; junction bases outside the gene matches: 10. CDR1 is MNHNY and CDR2 is SVGAGI in the germline V gene (reference sequence). This CDR3 contains 16 residues. CDR3 sequence reads: CASSNRGGAYNQPQHF. CDR3 nucleotides: TGTGCCAGCAGTAACAGGGGTGGGGCCTACAATCAGCCCCAGCATTTT.

The chain has TRBV18 and TRBJ1-2; D not resolved. The CDR3 spans 12 residues. CDR1 is KGHSH, CDR2 LQKENI, per germline. V lost 6 bases and J lost 0, with 5 bases in between. The chain's CDR3 is CASSPANYGYTF. The CDR3 bases are TGTGCCAGCTCTCCGGCTAACTATGGCTACACCTTC.

J is TRBJ1-5 and V is TRBV19; maybe TRBD1 (6 bases). V lost 4 bases and J lost 2, with 15 bases in between. CDR3 length equals 16 residues. CDR1 and CDR2 from the germline V gene are LNHDA and SQIVND (reference sequence). The CDR3 coding sequence is TGTGCCAGTAGTAGGGCGGGGGGCAATCGCAATCAGCCCCAGCATTTT. Translating it yields CASSRAGGNRNQPQHF.

V usage is TRBV29-1 and J usage is TRBJ1-2; the D is unclear. Germline V gives CDR1 SQVTM, CDR2 ANQGSEA. The CDR3 is made up of 12 amino acids. Trimming left V 2 bases short and J 7 bases short, with 11 bases between. The CDR3 nucleotides are TGCAGCGTTGAACCCTCCCGCGCTGGCTACACCTTC. Translation gives CSVEPSRAGYTF.

The chain is built from TRBV5-1 and TRBJ1-5, with 9 bases lining up with TRBD1. V was pared by 5 bases and J by 3 bases, with 3 bases of the junction left unmatched. Per germline, CDR1 SGHRS and CDR2 YFSETQ. The CDR3 length is 14 residues. Written as DNA, the CDR3 is TGCGCCAGCAGTACAGGGGGCTACAATCAGCCCCAGCATTTT. Translating gives CASSTGGYNQPQHF.

This chain joins TRBV6-1 and TRBJ2-7; 13 bases map to TRBD2. Losses at the gene ends were 7 bases for V and 3 bases for J; bases not matched to a gene: 3. This CDR3 is built from 14 residues. CDR1 and CDR2 (germline): MNHNS, SASEGT. Written as DNA, the CDR3 is TGTGCCAGCACCGGACTAGCGGGAGTCTACGAGCAGTACTTC. Amino acids: CASTGLAGVYEQYF.

The V gene is TRBV6-1, the J gene TRBJ2-3; D is perhaps TRBD1 (5 bases). The CDR3 has 17 residues. V was pared by 2 bases and J by 1 base, with 16 bases between. CDR1 MNHNS and CDR2 SASEGT come from the germline V gene. In nucleotides, the CDR3 is TGTGCCAGCAGTGAAAGAATAGCAGGACACGGCACAGATACGCAGTATTTT. Translation: CASSERIAGHGTDTQYF.

This sequence joins TRBV5-8 and TRBJ1-1, with D perhaps matching TRBD1 (6 bases). In germline, CDR1 is SGHTS, CDR2 YDEGEE. V dropped 1 base and J dropped 1 base, with 11 bases sitting between them. This CDR3 is built from 15 residues. The CDR3 sequence is CASSLSGHQNTEAFF. CDR3 coding DNA: TGTGCCAGCAGCTTGTCGGGACACCAGAACACTGAAGCTTTCTTT.

This clone was seen more than once but under ten times. The rearrangement uses TRBV4-1 and TRBJ1-3; TRBD1 is a possible D gene (6 bases). This CDR3 comprises 15 residues. Germline V CDR1 and CDR2: MGHRA, YSYEKL. Trimming removed 0 bases from V and 2 bases from J, with 8 bases in between. In nucleotides, the CDR3 is TGCGCCAGCAGCCAAGATTACAGGGCTGGAAACACCATATATTTT. It specifies CASSQDYRAGNTIYF.

There are a few counts of this clone. The chain links TRBV4-3 to TRBJ2-7, with TRBD2 matching 11 bases. V dropped 4 bases and J dropped 3; count of bases not matched to a gene: 5. The CDR3 has 15 amino acids. Germline V gives CDR1 LGHNA, CDR2 YSLEER. The DNA for the CDR3 is TGCGCCAGCAGCCGGCAAACTAGCGGGAGCTACGAGCAGTACTTC. Translated, it gives CASSRQTSGSYEQYF.

This clone was seen just once. The genes are TRBV5-1 and TRBJ1-3, with D possibly matching TRBD1 (6 bases). This CDR3 has 16 residues. Germline-derived CDR1 and CDR2 are SGHRS and YFSETQ. V was trimmed by 2 bases and J by 0 bases, leaving 12 bases between them. In DNA, the CDR3 is TGCGCCAGCAGCTTAGGAACAGGGAGCTCTGGAAACACCATATATTTT. It encodes CASSLGTGSSGNTIYF.

The chain recombines TRBV7-8 with TRBJ2-5; the D is unclear. Germline assignment: CDR1 SGHVS and CDR2 FQNEAQ. Trimming took off 6 bases at V and 2 bases at J, with 7 bases between the two ends. CDR3 size: 12 residues. The CDR3 sequence is CASRRWQETQYF. The CDR3 coding sequence is TGTGCCAGCAGGCGATGGCAAGAGACCCAGTACTTC.